Listed below are T cell receptor beta chains from one sample, sequenced in a study of blood T cell repertoires in COVID-19. The repertoire was sequenced with immunoSEQ multiplex PCR; TCRdb's copy has only in-frame clones and lacks some. The sample has some 120,000 clones, 75% to 85% seen once. Sequenced: peripheral blood. The receptors were gathered from a man between 65 and 85 years old with acute or convalescent COVID-19. Each CDR3 is given with its conserved first and last residue. Fields, in order: clone size, J gene, D gene, V gene, CDR3 DNA, CDR3 protein. A D gene is named only where the DNA matches it firmly. Where a row states a size, it is once, few, many or the class of an expanded clone; other rows omit it.

size: NA
J: TRBJ2-7
D: NA
V: TRBV10-3
DNA: TGTGCCATCAGTGATGATAGAGGGGGCTACGAGCAGTACTTC
CDR3: CAISDDRGGYEQYF

size: NA
J: TRBJ1-1
D: NA
V: TRBV18
DNA: TGTGCCAGCTCACCGATCCAGGGTGTCACTGAAGCTTTCTTT
CDR3: CASSPIQGVTEAFF

size: NA
J: TRBJ2-7
D: TRBD1
V: TRBV10-2
DNA: TGCGCCAGCAGTGGACAGGGGGAATCCTACGAGCAGTACTTC
CDR3: CASSGQGESYEQYF

size: NA
J: TRBJ2-5
D: TRBD2
V: TRBV7-9
DNA: TGTGCCAGCAGCTTAGGACTAGCGGGGGGGACCCAGTACTTC
CDR3: CASSLGLAGGTQYF

size: NA
J: TRBJ2-1
D: NA
V: TRBV5-1
DNA: TGCGCCAGTCTGTTGGGGGCCTTACACGGTGGTGAGCAGTTCTTC
CDR3: CASLLGALHGGEQFF

size: NA
J: TRBJ2-2
D: TRBD2
V: TRBV7-9
DNA: TGTGCCAGCAGCTTCGGGTCGGGGGGAAACAGGAACACCGGGGAGCTGTTTTTT
CDR3: CASSFGSGGNRNTGELFF

size: NA
J: TRBJ2-3
D: TRBD1
V: TRBV5-8
DNA: TGTGCCAGCAGTGCGGGACAGGGCCGAACAGATACGCAGTATTTT
CDR3: CASSAGQGRTDTQYF

size: NA
J: TRBJ2-1
D: NA
V: TRBV2
DNA: TGTGCCAGCAGTGGACATGATGAGCAGTTCTTC
CDR3: CASSGHDEQFF

size: once
J: TRBJ1-1
D: TRBD1
V: TRBV6-5
DNA: TGTGCCAGCAGACTCCTTATCGACAGGGACACTGAAGCTTTCTTT
CDR3: CASRLLIDRDTEAFF

size: NA
J: TRBJ2-4
D: NA
V: TRBV9
DNA: TGTGCCAGCAGCGTAGTTCCACTACCCAAAAACATTCAGTACTTC
CDR3: CASSVVPLPKNIQYF

size: NA
J: TRBJ2-2
D: TRBD1
V: TRBV11-2
DNA: TGTGCCAGCGGATCCCTCAACAGGGGACAGGCCGGGGAGCTGTTTTTT
CDR3: CASGSLNRGQAGELFF

size: few
J: TRBJ1-3
D: NA
V: TRBV5-1
DNA: TGCGCCAGCACCGAACAGGGCAGCTCTGGAAACACCATATATTTT
CDR3: CASTEQGSSGNTIYF

size: NA
J: TRBJ1-4
D: NA
V: TRBV28
DNA: TGTGCCAGCACCCGAACTAATGAAAAACTGTTTTTT
CDR3: CASTRTNEKLFF

size: NA
J: TRBJ2-6
D: NA
V: TRBV6-5
DNA: TGTGCCAGTCGGGGGGCAAGCTCTGGGGCCAACGTCCTGACTTTC
CDR3: CASRGASSGANVLTF

size: NA
J: TRBJ2-1
D: TRBD2
V: TRBV5-1
DNA: TGCGCCAGCAGCTTTCTAGCGGTTAGGGACAATGAGCAGTTCTTC
CDR3: CASSFLAVRDNEQFF

size: NA
J: TRBJ2-2
D: TRBD2
V: TRBV6-2/TRBV6-3
DNA: TGTGCCAGCAGTTACTCAAGTCGAGCGGGGACCGGGGAGCTGTTTTTT
CDR3: CASSYSSRAGTGELFF

size: NA
J: TRBJ2-7
D: TRBD1
V: TRBV28
DNA: TGTGCCAGCAGGATCCGGGACAGTTCGTTTTACGAGCAGTACTTC
CDR3: CASRIRDSSFYEQYF

size: NA
J: TRBJ1-2
D: TRBD1
V: TRBV28
DNA: TGTGCCAGCACTTGGGGACAGGGTAATGGCTACACCTTC
CDR3: CASTWGQGNGYTF

size: NA
J: TRBJ1-4
D: TRBD1
V: TRBV27
DNA: TGTGCCAGCAGTGTTAACAGGGGGACTAATGAAAAACTGTTTTTT
CDR3: CASSVNRGTNEKLFF

size: NA
J: TRBJ2-1
D: NA
V: TRBV7-2
DNA: TGTGCCAGCAGCTTGAGTGGGGCAAACCACAATGAGCAGTTCTTC
CDR3: CASSLSGANHNEQFF

size: NA
J: TRBJ2-4
D: NA
V: TRBV5-1
DNA: TGCGCCAGCAGCTATACACCCAACGTAGCCAAAAACATTCAGTACTTC
CDR3: CASSYTPNVAKNIQYF

size: NA
J: TRBJ2-5
D: NA
V: TRBV24-1
DNA: TGTGCCACCAGTGATTTGAAGAGTCAAGAGACCCAGTACTTC
CDR3: CATSDLKSQETQYF

size: NA
J: TRBJ2-7
D: TRBD1
V: TRBV4-2
DNA: TGTGCCAGCAGCCGAGGGACAGTAGCCTACGAGCAGTACTTC
CDR3: CASSRGTVAYEQYF